This T cell receptor (beta chain) was obtained from a study of patients and donors after allogeneic stem cell transplantation. TCRdb reprocessed the RT-PCR reads with MiXCR, giving one entry per CDR3 protein. The sample includes approximately 250,000 distinct CDR3 sequences, 14% of them seen just once. The sequence derives from a human donor who was either an allogeneic HSCT recipient or a stem cell or donor lymphocyte infusion donor (not recorded which). It is not recorded whose cells these are; they may come from a transplant donor. The sample was blood, either unsorted or a sorted T cell fraction (not recorded which).

The DNA for the CDR3 is TGTGCCAGCAGCAAACTTGACAGGCTCCAGCATTTT. Amino acids: CASSKLDRLQHF. This chain connects TRBV21-1 to TRBJ1-5; TRBD1 is the table's D call and was not checked against the DNA. TRBV21-1 is a recognized pseudogene. This CDR3 has 12 amino acids.